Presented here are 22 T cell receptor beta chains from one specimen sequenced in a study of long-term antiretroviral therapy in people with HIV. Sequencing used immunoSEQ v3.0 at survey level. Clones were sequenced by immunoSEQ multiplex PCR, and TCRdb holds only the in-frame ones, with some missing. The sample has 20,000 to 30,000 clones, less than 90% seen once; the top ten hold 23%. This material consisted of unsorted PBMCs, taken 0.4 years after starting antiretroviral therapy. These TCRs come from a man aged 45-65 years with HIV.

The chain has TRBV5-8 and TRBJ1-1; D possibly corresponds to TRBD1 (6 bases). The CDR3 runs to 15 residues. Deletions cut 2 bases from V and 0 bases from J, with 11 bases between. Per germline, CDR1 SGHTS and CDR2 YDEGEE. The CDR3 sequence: CASSFNKGVNTEAFF. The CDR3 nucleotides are TGTGCCAGCAGCTTTAACAAGGGGGTGAACACTGAAGCTTTCTTT.

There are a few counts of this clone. CDR3 protein: CASSLGTGAAGYTF. CDR3 nucleotide sequence: TGTGCCAGCAGCTTGGGGACAGGGGCGGCTGGCTACACCTTC. The chain carries TRBV7-9 and TRBJ1-2; 10 nucleotides match TRBD1. V lost 3 bases and J lost 7; bases outside the gene matches: 5. CDR1 is SEHNR and CDR2 is FQNEAQ in the germline V gene (reference sequence). The CDR3 is made up of 14 amino acids.

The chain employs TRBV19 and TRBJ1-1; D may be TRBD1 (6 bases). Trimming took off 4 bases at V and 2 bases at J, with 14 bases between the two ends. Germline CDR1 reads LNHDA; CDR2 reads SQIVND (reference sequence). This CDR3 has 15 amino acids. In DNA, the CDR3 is TGTGCCAGTAGTACCGGACAGCATTTAAACACTGAAGCTTTCTTT. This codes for CASSTGQHLNTEAFF. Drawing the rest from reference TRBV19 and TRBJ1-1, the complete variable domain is DGGITQSPKYLFRKEGQNVTLSCEQNLNHDAMYWYRQDPGQGLRLIYYSQIVNDFQKGDIAEGYSVSREKKESFPLTVTSAQKNPTAFYLCASSTGQHLNTEAFFGQGTRLTVV.

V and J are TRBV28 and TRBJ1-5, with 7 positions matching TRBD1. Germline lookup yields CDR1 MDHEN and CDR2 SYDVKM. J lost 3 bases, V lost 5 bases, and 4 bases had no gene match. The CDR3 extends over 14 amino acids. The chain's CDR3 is CASSKTGYNQPQHF. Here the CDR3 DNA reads TGTGCCAGCAGTAAGACAGGGTACAATCAGCCCCAGCATTTT.

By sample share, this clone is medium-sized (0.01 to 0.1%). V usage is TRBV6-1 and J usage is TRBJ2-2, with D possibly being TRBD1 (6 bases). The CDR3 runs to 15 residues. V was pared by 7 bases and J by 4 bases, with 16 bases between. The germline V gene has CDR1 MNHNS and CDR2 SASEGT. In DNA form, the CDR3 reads TGTGCCAGCAATGTCAGGGGCGCGGGCACCGGGGAGCTGTTTTTT. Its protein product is CASNVRGAGTGELFF.

The DNA of the CDR3 is TGTGCCAGCAGTGCACTAGCTAGTGGGGGGGAGCTGTTTTTT. The encoded protein is CASSALASGGELFF. The chain has TRBV6-6 and TRBJ2-2; a weak D match, TRBD2 (6 bases). V gave up 5 bases and J gave up 8 bases, with 15 bases separating them. This CDR3 comprises 14 residues. Germline values: CDR1 MNHNY, CDR2 SVGAGI (reference sequence).

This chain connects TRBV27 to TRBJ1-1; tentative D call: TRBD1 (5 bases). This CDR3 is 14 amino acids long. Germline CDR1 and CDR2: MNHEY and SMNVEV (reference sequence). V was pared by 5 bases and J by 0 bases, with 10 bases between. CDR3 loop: CASSPGTLNTEAFF. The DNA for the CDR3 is TGTGCCAGCAGTCCCGGGACGTTGAACACTGAAGCTTTCTTT.

DNA for the CDR3: TGTGCCAGCAGTCCGCGGGGTCCCCCGCGAAACATTCAGTACTTC. This encodes CASSPRGPPRNIQYF. This chain joins TRBV7-3 and TRBJ2-4, with a tentative D call TRBD2 (6 bases). The CDR3 has 15 amino acids. V lost 6 bases and J lost 6, with 18 bases in between. Germline V gives CDR1 SGHTA, CDR2 FQGTGA.

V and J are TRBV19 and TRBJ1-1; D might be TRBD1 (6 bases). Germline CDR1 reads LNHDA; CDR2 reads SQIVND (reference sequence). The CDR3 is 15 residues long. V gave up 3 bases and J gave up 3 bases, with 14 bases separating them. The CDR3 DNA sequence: TGTGCCAGTAGTATCAAGACAGGCTGGGACACTGAAGCTTTCTTT. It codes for CASSIKTGWDTEAFF.

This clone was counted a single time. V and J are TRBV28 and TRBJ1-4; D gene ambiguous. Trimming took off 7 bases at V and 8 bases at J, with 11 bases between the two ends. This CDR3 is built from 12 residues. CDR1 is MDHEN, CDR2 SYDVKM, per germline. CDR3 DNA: TGTGCCAGCAAGGAGGGAAGAGAAAAACTGTTTTTT. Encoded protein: CASKEGREKLFF.

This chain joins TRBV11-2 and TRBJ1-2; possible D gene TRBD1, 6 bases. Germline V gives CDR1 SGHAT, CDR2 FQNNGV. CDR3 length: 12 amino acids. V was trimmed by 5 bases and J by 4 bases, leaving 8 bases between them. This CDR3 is CASSGQRYGYTF. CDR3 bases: TGTGCCAGCAGCGGACAGCGCTATGGCTACACCTTC.

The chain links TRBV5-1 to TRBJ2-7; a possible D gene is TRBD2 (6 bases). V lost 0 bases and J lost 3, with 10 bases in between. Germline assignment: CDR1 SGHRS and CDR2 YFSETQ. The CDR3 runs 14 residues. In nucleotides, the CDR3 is TGCGCCAGCAGCTTGGGGGGGGACGGCTACGAGCAGTACTTC. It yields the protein CASSLGGDGYEQYF.

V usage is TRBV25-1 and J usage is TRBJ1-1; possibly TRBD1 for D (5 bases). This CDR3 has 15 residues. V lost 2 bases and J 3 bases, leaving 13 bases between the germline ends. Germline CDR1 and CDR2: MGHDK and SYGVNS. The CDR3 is CASSEPGSTHTEAFF. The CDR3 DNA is TGTGCCAGCAGTGAACCAGGGAGTACCCACACTGAAGCTTTCTTT.

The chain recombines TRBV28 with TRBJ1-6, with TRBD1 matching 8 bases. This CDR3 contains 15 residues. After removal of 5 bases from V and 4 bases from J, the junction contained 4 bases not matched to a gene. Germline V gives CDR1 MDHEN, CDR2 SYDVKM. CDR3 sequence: CASSLGTGYNSPLHF. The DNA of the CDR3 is TGTGCCAGCAGTCTCGGGACAGGTTATAATTCACCCCTCCACTTT. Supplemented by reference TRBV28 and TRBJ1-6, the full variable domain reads DVKVTQSSRYLVKRTGEKVFLECVQDMDHENMFWYRQDPGLGLRLIYFSYDVKMKEKGDIPEGYSVSREKKERFSLILESASTNQTSMYLCASSLGTGYNSPLHFGNGTRLTVT.

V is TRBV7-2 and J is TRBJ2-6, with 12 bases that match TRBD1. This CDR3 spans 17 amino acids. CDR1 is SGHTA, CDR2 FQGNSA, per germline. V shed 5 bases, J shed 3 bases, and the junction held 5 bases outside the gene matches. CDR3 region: CASSQWDRGLGANVLTF. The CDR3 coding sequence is TGTGCCAGCAGCCAATGGGACAGGGGGCTTGGGGCCAACGTCCTGACTTTC.

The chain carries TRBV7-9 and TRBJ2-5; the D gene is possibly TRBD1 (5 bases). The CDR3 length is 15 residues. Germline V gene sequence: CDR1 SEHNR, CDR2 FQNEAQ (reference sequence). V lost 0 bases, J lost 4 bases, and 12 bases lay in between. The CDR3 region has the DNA TGTGCCAGCAGCTTAGCAGGGGCAGGGATAGAGACCCAGTACTTC. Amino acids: CASSLAGAGIETQYF.

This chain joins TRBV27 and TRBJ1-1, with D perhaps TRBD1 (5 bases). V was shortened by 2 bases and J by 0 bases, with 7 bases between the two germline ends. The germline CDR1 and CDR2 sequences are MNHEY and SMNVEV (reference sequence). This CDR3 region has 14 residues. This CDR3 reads CASSLGAMNTEAFF. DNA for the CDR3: TGTGCCAGCAGTTTAGGGGCCATGAACACTGAAGCTTTCTTT.

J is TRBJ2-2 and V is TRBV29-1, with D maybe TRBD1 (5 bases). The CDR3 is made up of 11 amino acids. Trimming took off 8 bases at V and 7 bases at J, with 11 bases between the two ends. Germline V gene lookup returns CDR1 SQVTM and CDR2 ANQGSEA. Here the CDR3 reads CSIRVGGELFF. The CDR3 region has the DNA TGCAGCATCAGGGTTGGCGGGGAGCTGTTTTTT.

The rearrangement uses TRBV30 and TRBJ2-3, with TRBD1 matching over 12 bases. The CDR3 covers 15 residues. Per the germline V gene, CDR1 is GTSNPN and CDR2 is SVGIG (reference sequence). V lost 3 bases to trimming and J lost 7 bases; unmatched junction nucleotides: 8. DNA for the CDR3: TGTGCCTGGAGATCGCCCGGGACAGGGGGCTATACGCAGTATTTT. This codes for CAWRSPGTGGYTQYF. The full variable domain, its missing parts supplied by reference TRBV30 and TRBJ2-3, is SQTIHQWPATLVQPVGSPLSLECTVEGTSNPNLYWYRQAAGRGLQLLFYSVGIGQISSEVPQNLSASRPQDRQFILSSKKLLLSDSGFYLCAWRSPGTGGYTQYFGPGTRLTVL.

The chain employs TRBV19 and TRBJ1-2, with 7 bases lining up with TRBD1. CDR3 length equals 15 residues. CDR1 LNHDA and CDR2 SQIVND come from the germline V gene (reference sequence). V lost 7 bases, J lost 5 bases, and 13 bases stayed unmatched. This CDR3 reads CASKEGAPPQYGYTF. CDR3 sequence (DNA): TGTGCCAGTAAAGAGGGGGCCCCTCCACAATATGGCTACACCTTC.

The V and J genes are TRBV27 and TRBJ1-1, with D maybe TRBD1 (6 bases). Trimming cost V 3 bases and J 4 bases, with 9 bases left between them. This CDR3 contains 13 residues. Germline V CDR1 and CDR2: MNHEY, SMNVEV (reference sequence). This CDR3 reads CASSFQGSTEAFF. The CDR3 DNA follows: TGTGCCAGCAGTTTTCAGGGGAGCACTGAAGCTTTCTTT.

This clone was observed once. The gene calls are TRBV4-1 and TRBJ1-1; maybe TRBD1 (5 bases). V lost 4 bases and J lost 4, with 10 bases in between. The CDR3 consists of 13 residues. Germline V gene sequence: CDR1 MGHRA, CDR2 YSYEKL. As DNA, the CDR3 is TGCGCCAGCAGCCCTCGACAGACCACTGAAGCTTTCTTT. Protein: CASSPRQTTEAFF.